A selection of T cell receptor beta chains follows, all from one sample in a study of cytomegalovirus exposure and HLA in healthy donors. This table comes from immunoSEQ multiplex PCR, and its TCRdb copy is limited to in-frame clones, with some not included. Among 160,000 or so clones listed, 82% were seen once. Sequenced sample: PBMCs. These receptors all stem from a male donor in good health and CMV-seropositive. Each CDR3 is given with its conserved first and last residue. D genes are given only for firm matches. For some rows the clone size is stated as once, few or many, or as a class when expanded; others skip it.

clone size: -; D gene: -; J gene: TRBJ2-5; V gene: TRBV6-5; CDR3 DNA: TGTGCCAGTCAGACAGGTCAAGAGACCCAGTACTTC; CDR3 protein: CASQTGQETQYF
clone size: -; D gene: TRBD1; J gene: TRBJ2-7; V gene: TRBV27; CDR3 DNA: TGTGCCAGCAGTTTGGTAGGGGACAGGGGTTACGAGCAGTACTTC; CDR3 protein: CASSLVGDRGYEQYF
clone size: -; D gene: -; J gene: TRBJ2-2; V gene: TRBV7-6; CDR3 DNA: TGTGCCAGCAGCTTACTCCCTACGAACACCGGGGAGCTGTTTTTT; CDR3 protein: CASSLLPTNTGELFF
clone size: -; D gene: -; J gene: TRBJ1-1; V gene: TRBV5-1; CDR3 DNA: TGCGCCAGCAGCAGAGGGAACATTGAAGCTTTCTTT; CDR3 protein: CASSRGNIEAFF
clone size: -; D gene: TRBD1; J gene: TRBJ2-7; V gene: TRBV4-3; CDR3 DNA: TGCGCCAGCAGCCTGGAACAGGGGATGGTCTACGAGCAGTACTTC; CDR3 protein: CASSLEQGMVYEQYF
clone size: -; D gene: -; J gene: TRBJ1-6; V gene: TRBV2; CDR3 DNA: TGTGCCAGCAGTGAAAGGGGAAGCTCCTATAATTCACCCCTCCACTTT; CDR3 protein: CASSERGSSYNSPLHF
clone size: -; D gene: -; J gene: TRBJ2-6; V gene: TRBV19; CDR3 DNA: TGTGCCAGTACCCCGAGATTTCGTGCCTGGGCCAACGTCCTGACTTTC; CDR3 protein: CASTPRFRAWANVLTF
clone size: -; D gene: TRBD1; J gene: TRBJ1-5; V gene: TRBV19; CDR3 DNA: TGTGCCAGTAGTAAAAGACAGGGGGGTTATCAGCCCCAGCACTTT; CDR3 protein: CASSKRQGGYQPQHF
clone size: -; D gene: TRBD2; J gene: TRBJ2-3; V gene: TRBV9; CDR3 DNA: TGTGCCAGCAGCGCGGGACTAGCGGGATTAACTAGCACAGATACGCAGTATTTT; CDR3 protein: CASSAGLAGLTSTDTQYF
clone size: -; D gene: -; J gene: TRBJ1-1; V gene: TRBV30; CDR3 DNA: TGTGCCTGGAGTTTGACACCCCGTCGCACTGAAGCTTTCTTT; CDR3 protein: CAWSLTPRRTEAFF
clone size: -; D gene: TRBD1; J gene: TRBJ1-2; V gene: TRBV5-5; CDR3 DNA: TGTGCCAGCAGCTTGGAATTTCTGGGACAGGGGTCCTATGGCTACACCTTC; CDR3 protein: CASSLEFLGQGSYGYTF
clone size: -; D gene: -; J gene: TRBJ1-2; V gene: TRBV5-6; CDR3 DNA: TGTGCCAGCAGCTTCGGCAGGGATGGCTACACCTTC; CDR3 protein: CASSFGRDGYTF
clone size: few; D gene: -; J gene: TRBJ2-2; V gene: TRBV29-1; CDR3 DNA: TGCAGCGTCCGCCAGGGGGGTGCGAACACCGGGGAGCTGTTTTTT; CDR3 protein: CSVRQGGANTGELFF
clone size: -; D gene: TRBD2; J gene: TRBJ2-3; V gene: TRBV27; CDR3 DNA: TGTGCCAGCAGTTTGAGGCGGGGGGGAAGCACAGATACGCAGTATTTT; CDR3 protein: CASSLRRGGSTDTQYF
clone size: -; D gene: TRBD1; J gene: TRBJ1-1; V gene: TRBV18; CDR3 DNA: TGTGCCAGCTCACTAGGACAGGGGAGGATGAACACTGAAGCTTTCTTT; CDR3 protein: CASSLGQGRMNTEAFF
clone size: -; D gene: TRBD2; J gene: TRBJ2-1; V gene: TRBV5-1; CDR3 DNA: TGCGCCAGCAGCTCGTTGACTAGCGGAAACAATGAGCAGTTCTTC; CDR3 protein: CASSSLTSGNNEQFF
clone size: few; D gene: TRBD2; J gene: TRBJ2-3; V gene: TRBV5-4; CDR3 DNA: TGTGCCAGCACCCGGACTAGCGGGGGCCTCACAGATACGCAGTATTTT; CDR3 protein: CASTRTSGGLTDTQYF
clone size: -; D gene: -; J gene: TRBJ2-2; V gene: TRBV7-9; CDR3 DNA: TGTGCCAGCAGCTTCCCCCTCCCGGGTACCGGGGAGCTGTTTTTT; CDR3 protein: CASSFPLPGTGELFF
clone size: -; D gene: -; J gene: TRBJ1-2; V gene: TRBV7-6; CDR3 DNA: TGTGCCAGCAGCCTCCAAGGGGGGGACGGAACTGGCTACACCTTC; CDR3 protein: CASSLQGGDGTGYTF
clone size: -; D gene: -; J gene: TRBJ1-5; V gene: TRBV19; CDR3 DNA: TGTGCCAGTAGTATTTACACGAGGGAGGGCAATCAGCCCCAGCATTTT; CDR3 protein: CASSIYTREGNQPQHF
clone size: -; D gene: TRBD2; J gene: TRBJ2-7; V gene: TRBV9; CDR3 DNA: TGTGCCAGCAGCGCAGGACTAGCGAGACACCCCTACGAGCAGTACTTC; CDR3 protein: CASSAGLARHPYEQYF
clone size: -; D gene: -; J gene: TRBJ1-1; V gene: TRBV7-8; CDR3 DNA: TGTGCCAGCAGCCCCCGGCAGGGGCCTACTGAAGCTTTCTTT; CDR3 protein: CASSPRQGPTEAFF
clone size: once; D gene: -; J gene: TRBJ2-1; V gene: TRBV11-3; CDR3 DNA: TGTGCCAGCTCCAAAGGACTTACTAATGAGCAGTTCTTC; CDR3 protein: CASSKGLTNEQFF
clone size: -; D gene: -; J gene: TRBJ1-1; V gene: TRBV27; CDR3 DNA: TGTGCCAGCAGTCCACTTCCGAGTAGGGGGAACACTGAAGCTTTCTTT; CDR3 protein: CASSPLPSRGNTEAFF
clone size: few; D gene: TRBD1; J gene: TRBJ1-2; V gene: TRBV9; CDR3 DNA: TGTGCCAGCAGCCCCACCACTAGGGACAGTCCAGGCTACACCTTC; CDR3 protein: CASSPTTRDSPGYTF
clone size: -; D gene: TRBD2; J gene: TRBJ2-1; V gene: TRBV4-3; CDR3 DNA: TGCGCCAGCAGCCGCAGTCCGACGGGGGGGCTCTCCAATGAGCAGTTCTTC; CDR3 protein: CASSRSPTGGLSNEQFF
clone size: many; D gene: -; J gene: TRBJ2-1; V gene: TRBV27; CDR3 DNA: TGTGCCAGCAAGAGAGTAGACGGGAGCTCCTACAATGAGCAGTTCTTC; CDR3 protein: CASKRVDGSSYNEQFF
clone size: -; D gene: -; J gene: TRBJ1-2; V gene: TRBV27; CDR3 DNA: TGTGCCAGCAGTCCAGCAGGTCGTACACTCTATGGCTACACCTTC; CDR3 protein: CASSPAGRTLYGYTF
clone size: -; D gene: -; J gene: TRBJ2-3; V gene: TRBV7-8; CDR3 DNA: TGTGCCAGCAGCTCCCCCGCCTATGAGACTAGGCCCAGGGATACGCAGTATTTT; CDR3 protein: CASSSPAYETRPRDTQYF
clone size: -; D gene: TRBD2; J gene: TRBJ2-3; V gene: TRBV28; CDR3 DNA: TGTGCCACCACGAGAGCGGGAGGCACAGATACGCAGTATTTT; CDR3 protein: CATTRAGGTDTQYF
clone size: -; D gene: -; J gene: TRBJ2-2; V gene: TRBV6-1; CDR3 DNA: TGTGCCAGCAAGTCGGGGGTGAGCACCGGGGAGCTGTTTTTT; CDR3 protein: CASKSGVSTGELFF